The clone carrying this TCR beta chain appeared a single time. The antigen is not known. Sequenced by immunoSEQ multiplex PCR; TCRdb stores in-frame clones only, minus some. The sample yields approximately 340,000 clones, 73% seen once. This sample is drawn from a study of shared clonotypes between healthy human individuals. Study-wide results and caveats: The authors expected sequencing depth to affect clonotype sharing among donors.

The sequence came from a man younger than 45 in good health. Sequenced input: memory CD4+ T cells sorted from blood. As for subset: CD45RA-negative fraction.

CDR3: CASRGAGGPDTQYF. The CDR3 DNA follows: TGTGCCAGCAGGGGAGCGGGAGGGCCGGATACGCAGTATTTT. The chain joins TRBV28 to TRBJ2-3, with 10 positions matching TRBD2. V was clipped by 6 bases and J by 6 bases; unmatched bases: 6. The CDR3 contains 14 residues. Germline V gene lookup returns CDR1 MDHEN and CDR2 SYDVKM.